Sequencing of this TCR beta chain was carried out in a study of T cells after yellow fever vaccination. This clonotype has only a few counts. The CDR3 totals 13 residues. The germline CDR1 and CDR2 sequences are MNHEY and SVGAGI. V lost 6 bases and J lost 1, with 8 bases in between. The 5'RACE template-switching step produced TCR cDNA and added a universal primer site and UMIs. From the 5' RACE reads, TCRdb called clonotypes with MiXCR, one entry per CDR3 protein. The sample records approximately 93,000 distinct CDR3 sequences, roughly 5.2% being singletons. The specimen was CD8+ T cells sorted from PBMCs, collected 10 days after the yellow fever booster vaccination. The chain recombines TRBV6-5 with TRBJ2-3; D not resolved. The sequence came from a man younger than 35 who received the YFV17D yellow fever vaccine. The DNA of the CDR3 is TGTGCCAGCAGCCGACCGGGCACAGATACGCAGTATTTT. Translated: CASSRPGTDTQYF.